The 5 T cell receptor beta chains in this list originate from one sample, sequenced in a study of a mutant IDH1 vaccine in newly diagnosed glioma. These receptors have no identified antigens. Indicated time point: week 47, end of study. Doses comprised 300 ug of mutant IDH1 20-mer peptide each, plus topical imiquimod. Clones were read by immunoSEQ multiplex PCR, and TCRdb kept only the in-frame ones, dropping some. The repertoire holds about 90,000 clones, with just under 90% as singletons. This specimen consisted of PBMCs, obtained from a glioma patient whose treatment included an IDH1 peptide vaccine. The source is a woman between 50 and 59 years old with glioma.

This CDR3 is CASSPELAGWDEQFF. CDR3 sequence (DNA): TGTGCCAGCAGCCCCGAACTAGCGGGATGGGATGAGCAGTTCTTC. The genes are TRBV6-6 and TRBJ2-1, with 10 bases that match TRBD2. Trimming cost V 6 bases and J 8 bases; bases outside gene matches: 10. The length of the CDR3 is 15 residues. Germline V gene data show CDR1 as MNHNY and CDR2 as SVGAGI (reference sequence).

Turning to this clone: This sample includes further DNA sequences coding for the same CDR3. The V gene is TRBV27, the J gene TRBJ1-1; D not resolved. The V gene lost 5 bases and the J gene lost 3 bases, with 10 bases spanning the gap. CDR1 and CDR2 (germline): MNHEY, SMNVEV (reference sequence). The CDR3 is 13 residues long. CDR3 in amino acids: CASSEQEYTEAFF. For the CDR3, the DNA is TGTGCCAGCAGTGAGCAGGAGTACACTGAAGCTTTCTTT.

The CDR3 reads CASSVGGSGSGNEQFF. The CDR3 DNA reads as TGTGCCAGCAGCGTAGGGGGTAGCGGGAGTGGGAATGAGCAGTTCTTC. The chain couples TRBV9 to TRBJ2-1, with 9 bases identical to TRBD2. Germline V gene lookup returns CDR1 SGDLS and CDR2 YYNGEE. The CDR3 loop spans 16 amino acids. Losses at the gene ends were 0 bases for V and 7 bases for J; bases not matched to a gene: 8.

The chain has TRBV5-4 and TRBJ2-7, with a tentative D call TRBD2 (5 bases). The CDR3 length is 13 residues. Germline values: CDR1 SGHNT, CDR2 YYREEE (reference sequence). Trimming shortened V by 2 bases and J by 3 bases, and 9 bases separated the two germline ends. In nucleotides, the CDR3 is TGTGCCAGCAGCTTCGGACGGGGCTACGAGCAGTACTTC. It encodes CASSFGRGYEQYF.

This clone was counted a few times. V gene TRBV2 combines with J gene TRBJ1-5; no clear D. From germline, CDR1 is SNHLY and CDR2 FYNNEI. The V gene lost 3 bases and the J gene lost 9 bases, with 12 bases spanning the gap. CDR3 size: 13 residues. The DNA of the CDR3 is TGTGCCAGCAGTGACGGCGGCCTCGGGCCCCAGCATTTT. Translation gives CASSDGGLGPQHF.